Listed below are T cell receptor beta chains from one sample, sequenced in a study of T cell changes during pregnancy in multiple sclerosis. The protocol was immunoSEQ multiplex PCR, while the TCRdb copy is restricted to in-frame clones and leaves out a portion. This table has tens of thousands of clones, 90% to 95% appearing once. Here the sequenced sample was CD8+ T cells from peripheral blood mononuclear cells, taken in the third trimester of pregnancy. The receptors here all came from a female donor with multiple sclerosis, enrolled in a pregnancy study. Each CDR3 is given with its conserved first and last residue. A D gene is named only where the DNA matches it firmly. Size is stated for part of the rows, as once, few or many counts, or as a class when the clone is expanded.

-	TRBV4-1	TRBJ2-3	TRBD2	CASSPRRGSTDTQYF	TGCGCCAGCAGCCCCCGGCGGGGGAGCACAGATACGCAGTATTTT
-	TRBV11-2	TRBJ2-4	TRBD2	CASSLEWGGTKNIQYF	TGTGCCAGCAGCTTAGAGTGGGGAGGGACCAAAAACATTCAGTACTTC
-	TRBV5-1	TRBJ1-1	TRBD1	CASSYGTGGGLAEAFF	TGCGCCAGCAGCTATGGCACAGGGGGCGGATTGGCTGAAGCTTTCTTT
-	TRBV30	TRBJ2-7	-	CAWGLGDDEQYF	TGTGCCTGGGGGCTAGGGGATGACGAGCAGTACTTC
-	TRBV19	TRBJ2-7	-	CASSIAPNEQYF	TGTGCCAGTAGCATAGCCCCCAACGAGCAGTACTTC
-	TRBV30	TRBJ2-3	-	CAWSLLQGPDTQYF	TGTGCCTGGAGTCTACTTCAGGGTCCAGATACGCAGTATTTT
-	TRBV5-1	TRBJ2-2	TRBD2	CASSFSAGGSGTGELFF	TGCGCCAGCAGCTTTTCGGCGGGAGGCTCGGGCACCGGGGAGCTGTTTTTT
-	TRBV4-1	TRBJ2-1	-	CASSGMGGGSYNEQFF	TGCGCCAGCAGCGGGATGGGGGGTGGCTCCTACAATGAGCAGTTCTTC
-	TRBV4-1	TRBJ2-5	TRBD2	CASSPGLAGGPVETQYF	TGCGCCAGCAGCCCGGGACTAGCGGGAGGGCCCGTCGAGACCCAGTACTTC
-	TRBV27	TRBJ2-2	TRBD1	CASSTGTAPTGELFF	TGTGCCAGCAGTACCGGGACAGCTCCAACCGGGGAGCTGTTTTTT
-	TRBV6-5	TRBJ1-2	TRBD1	CASSLSRQGNGYTF	TGTGCCAGCAGTCTATCCCGACAGGGGAATGGCTACACCTTC
-	TRBV27	TRBJ2-1	TRBD2	CASSGTGTSPGWAHEQFF	TGTGCCAGCAGTGGAACCGGGACTAGCCCCGGTTGGGCCCATGAGCAGTTCTTC
-	TRBV5-6	TRBJ2-7	-	CASSLAASPYEQYF	TGTGCCAGCAGCTTGGCTGCCAGTCCCTACGAGCAGTACTTC
-	TRBV5-5	TRBJ2-1	TRBD1	CASSRGQSSYNEQFF	TGTGCCAGCAGCCGGGGACAGAGCTCCTACAATGAGCAGTTCTTC
few	TRBV7-2	TRBJ2-1	-	CASSLLQLNEQFF	TGTGCCAGCAGCTTATTACAGCTAAATGAGCAGTTCTTC
many	TRBV27	TRBJ2-6	-	CASMLAFSGANVLTF	TGTGCCAGCATGCTGGCCTTCTCTGGGGCCAACGTCCTGACTTTC
-	TRBV7-8	TRBJ2-3	-	CASSLEQGETDTQYF	TGTGCCAGCAGCTTAGAGCAGGGTGAAACAGATACGCAGTATTTT
-	TRBV20-1	TRBJ2-1	-	CSATNEQFF	TGCAGTGCTACTAATGAGCAGTTCTTC
-	TRBV30	TRBJ2-1	-	CAWSVSPREQFF	TGTGCCTGGAGTGTATCCCCACGGGAGCAGTTCTTC
-	TRBV30	TRBJ2-5	TRBD2	CAWNTAGGLQETQYF	TGTGCCTGGAATACGGCGGGAGGGCTCCAAGAGACCCAGTACTTC
-	TRBV5-1	TRBJ2-1	TRBD1	CASSLSRTGGSYNEQFF	TGCGCCAGCAGCTTGTCCCGGACAGGGGGCTCCTACAATGAGCAGTTCTTC
-	TRBV28	TRBJ2-7	TRBD1	CASSSSDRIFYEQYF	TGTGCCAGCAGTTCCTCGGACAGGATCTTCTACGAGCAGTACTTC